One sample yielded the 6 T cell receptor beta chains listed below, sequenced in a study of cytomegalovirus exposure and HLA in healthy donors. Measured with immunoSEQ multiplex PCR; TCRdb has only the in-frame clones, and not every one. The profile shows 200,000 or so clones, more than 75% of them singletons. Sequences were obtained from PBMCs. These receptors all stem from a man between 18 and 35 years old in good health and CMV-seropositive.

The V gene is TRBV7-9, the J gene TRBJ2-7; 13 nucleotides match TRBD2. Trimming removed 4 bases from V and 4 bases from J; junction bases left unmatched: 4. This CDR3 is 15 amino acids long. Germline CDR1 reads SEHNR; CDR2 reads FQNEAQ (reference sequence). The CDR3 loop is CASSSGLAGVYEQYF. In nucleotides, the CDR3 is TGTGCCAGCAGCTCCGGACTAGCGGGAGTGTACGAGCAGTACTTC.

V is TRBV19 and J is TRBJ1-4; TRBD1 is a possible D gene (5 bases). Trimming stripped 9 bases from V and 4 bases from J, with 15 bases between. Germline assignment: CDR1 LNHDA and CDR2 SQIVND (reference sequence). CDR3 size: 14 residues. In DNA, the CDR3 is TGTGCCAGCTCTTACCAGGGCCTTAATGAAAAACTGTTTTTT. It codes for CASSYQGLNEKLFF.

The chain employs TRBV2 and TRBJ2-7, with 15 bases fitting TRBD2. V lost 6 bases to trimming and J lost 7 bases; unmatched junction nucleotides: 10. This CDR3 comprises 16 residues. In germline, CDR1 is SNHLY, CDR2 FYNNEI. CDR3 bases: TGTGCCAGCAGACCCGGGGGACTAGCGGGAGGAGTGGAGCAGTACTTC. Residues: CASRPGGLAGGVEQYF.

The chain links TRBV4-1 to TRBJ2-7; 10 nucleotides agree with TRBD2. The CDR3 loop spans 16 amino acids. V was pared by 7 bases and J by 6 bases, with 15 bases of the junction left unmatched. CDR1 is MGHRA, CDR2 YSYEKL, per germline. The CDR3 is CASTTLGLAGDSEQYF. CDR3 coding DNA: TGCGCCAGCACCACCTTGGGGCTAGCGGGAGACTCCGAGCAGTACTTC.

This clone was recorded once. The chain links TRBV7-9 to TRBJ1-1, with TRBD1 matching over 10 bases. Germline trimming cut 3 bases from V and 8 bases from J; bases unmatched to any gene: 6. Germline V gene data show CDR1 as SEHNR and CDR2 as FQNEAQ (reference sequence). The CDR3 has 14 amino acids. For the CDR3, the DNA is TGTGCCAGCAGCTTCGAGGGACAGGGGACCGAAGCTTTCTTT. Amino acid sequence: CASSFEGQGTEAFF.

The chain uses TRBV27 and TRBJ2-6; D is undetermined. Trimming left V 7 bases short and J 0 bases short, with 10 bases between. The CDR3 is 15 amino acids. Germline V gene sequence: CDR1 MNHEY, CDR2 SMNVEV (reference sequence). CDR3 region: CASTPSSSGANVLTF. CDR3 sequence (DNA): TGTGCCAGCACCCCTAGTAGCTCTGGGGCCAACGTCCTGACTTTC.